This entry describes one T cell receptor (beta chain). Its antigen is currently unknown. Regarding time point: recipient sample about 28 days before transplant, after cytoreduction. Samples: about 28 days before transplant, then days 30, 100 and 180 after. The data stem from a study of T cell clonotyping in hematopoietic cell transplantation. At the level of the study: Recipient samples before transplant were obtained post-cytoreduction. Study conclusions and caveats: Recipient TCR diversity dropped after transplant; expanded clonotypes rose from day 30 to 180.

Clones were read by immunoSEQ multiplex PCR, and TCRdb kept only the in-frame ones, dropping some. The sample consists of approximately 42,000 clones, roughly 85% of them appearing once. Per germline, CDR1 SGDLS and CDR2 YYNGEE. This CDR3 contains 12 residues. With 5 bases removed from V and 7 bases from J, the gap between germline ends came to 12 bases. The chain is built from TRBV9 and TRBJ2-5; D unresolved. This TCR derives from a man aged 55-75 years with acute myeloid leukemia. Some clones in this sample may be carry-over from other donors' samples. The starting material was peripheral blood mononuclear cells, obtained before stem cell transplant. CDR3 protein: CASSNPMGTQYF. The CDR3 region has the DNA TGTGCCAGCAGTAACCCGATGGGGACCCAGTACTTC.